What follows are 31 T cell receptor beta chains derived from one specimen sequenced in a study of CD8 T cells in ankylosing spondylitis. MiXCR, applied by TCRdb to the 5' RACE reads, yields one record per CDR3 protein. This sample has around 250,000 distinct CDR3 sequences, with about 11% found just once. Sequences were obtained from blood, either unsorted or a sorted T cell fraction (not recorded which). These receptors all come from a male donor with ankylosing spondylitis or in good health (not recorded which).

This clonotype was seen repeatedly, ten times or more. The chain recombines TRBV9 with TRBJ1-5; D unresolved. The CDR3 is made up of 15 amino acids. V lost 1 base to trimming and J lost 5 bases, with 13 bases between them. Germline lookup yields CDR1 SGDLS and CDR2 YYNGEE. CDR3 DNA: TGTGCCAGCAGCGTATCCCCGGGGTTGGATCAGCCCCAGCATTTT. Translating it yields CASSVSPGLDQPQHF. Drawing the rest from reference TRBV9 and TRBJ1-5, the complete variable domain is DSGVTQTPKHLITATGQRVTLRCSPRSGDLSVYWYQQSLDQGLQFLIQYYNGEERAKGNILERFSAQQFPDLHSELNLSSLELGDSALYFCASSVSPGLDQPQHFGDGTRLSIL.

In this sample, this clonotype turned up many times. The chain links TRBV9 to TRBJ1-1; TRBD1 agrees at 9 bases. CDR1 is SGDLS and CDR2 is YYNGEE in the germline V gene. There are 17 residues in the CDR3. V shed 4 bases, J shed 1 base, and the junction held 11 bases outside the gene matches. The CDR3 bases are TGTGCCAGCAGCCCCAAGACGGGACAGGGAAGGAACACTGAAGCTTTCTTT. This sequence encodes CASSPKTGQGRNTEAFF.

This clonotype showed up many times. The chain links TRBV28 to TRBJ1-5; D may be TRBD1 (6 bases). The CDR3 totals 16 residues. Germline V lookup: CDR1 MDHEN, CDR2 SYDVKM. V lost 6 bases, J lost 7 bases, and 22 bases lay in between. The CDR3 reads CASSSRGRSGVQPQHF. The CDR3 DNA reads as TGTGCCAGCAGCTCCCGGGGGCGTTCGGGAGTACAGCCCCAGCATTTT.

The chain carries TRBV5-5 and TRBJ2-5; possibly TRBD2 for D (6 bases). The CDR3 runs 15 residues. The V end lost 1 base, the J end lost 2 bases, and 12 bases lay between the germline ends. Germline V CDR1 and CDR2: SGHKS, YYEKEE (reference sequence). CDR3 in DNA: TGTGCCAGCAGCTTGCTTCACGGGGGTCAAGAGACCCAGTACTTC. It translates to CASSLLHGGQETQYF.

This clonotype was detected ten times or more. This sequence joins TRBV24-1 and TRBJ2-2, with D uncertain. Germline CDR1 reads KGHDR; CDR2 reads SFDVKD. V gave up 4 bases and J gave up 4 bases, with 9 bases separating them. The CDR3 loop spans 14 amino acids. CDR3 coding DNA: TGTGCCACCAGTGAAAGCGAACTCACCGGGGAGCTGTTTTTT. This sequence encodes CATSESELTGELFF.

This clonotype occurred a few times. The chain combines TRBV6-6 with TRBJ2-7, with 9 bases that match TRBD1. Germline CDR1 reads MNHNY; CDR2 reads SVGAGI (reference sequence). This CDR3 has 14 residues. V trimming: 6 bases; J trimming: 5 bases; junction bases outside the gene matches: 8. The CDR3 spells CASRVSGQGDEQYF. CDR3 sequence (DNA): TGTGCCAGCAGGGTTTCGGGACAGGGAGACGAGCAGTACTTC.

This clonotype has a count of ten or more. In DNA form, the CDR3 reads TGCGCCAGCAGCCTAGGTAAGGGAGAGCAGTTCTTC. This sequence encodes CASSLGKGEQFF. The chain recombines TRBV5-1 with TRBJ2-1; D remains ambiguous. Germline V CDR1 and CDR2: SGHRS, YFSETQ. Trimming stripped 4 bases from V and 10 bases from J, with 12 bases between. The CDR3 extends over 12 amino acids.

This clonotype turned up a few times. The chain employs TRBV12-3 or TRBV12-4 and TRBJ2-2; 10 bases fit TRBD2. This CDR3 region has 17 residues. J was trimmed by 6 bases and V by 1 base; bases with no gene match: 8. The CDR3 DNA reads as TGTGCCAGCAGTTTAGGGTCGAGCGGGGGGGCTTCCGGGGAGCTGTTTTTT. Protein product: CASSLGSSGGASGELFF.

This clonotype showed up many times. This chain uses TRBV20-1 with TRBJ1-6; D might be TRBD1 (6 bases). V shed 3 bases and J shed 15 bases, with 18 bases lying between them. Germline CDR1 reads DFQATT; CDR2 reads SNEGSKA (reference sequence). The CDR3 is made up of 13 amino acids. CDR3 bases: TGCAGTGCTAGTGCCGATCCATTAGGGGGCCTCCACTTT. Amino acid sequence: CSASADPLGGLHF.

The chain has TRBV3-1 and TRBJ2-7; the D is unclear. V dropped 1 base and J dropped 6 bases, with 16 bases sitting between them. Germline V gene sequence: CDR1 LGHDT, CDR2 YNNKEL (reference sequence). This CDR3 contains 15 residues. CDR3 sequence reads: CASSQVPGSWGEQYF. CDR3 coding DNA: TGTGCCAGCAGCCAAGTTCCAGGCTCTTGGGGCGAGCAGTACTTC.

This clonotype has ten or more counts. The CDR3: CASSKGVGGLSVNEQFF. As DNA, the CDR3 is TGTGCCAGCAGCAAAGGGGTGGGGGGATTATCGGTAAATGAGCAGTTCTTC. The rearrangement links TRBV21-1 to TRBJ2-1; the table assigns TRBD2, which was not confirmed against the DNA. TRBV21-1 is labeled a pseudogene. There are 17 residues in the CDR3.

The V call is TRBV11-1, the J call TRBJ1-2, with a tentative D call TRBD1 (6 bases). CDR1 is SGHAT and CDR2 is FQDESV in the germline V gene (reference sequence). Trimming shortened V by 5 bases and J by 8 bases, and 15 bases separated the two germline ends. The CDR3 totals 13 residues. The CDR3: CASSPEQGSGYTF. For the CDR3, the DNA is TGTGCCAGCAGCCCCGAACAGGGATCGGGCTACACCTTC. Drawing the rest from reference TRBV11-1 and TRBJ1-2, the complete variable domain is EAEVAQSPRYKITEKSQAVAFWCDPISGHATLYWYRQILGQGPELLVQFQDESVVDDSQLPKDRFSAERLKGVDSTLKIQPAELGDSAMYLCASSPEQGSGYTFGSGTRLTVV.

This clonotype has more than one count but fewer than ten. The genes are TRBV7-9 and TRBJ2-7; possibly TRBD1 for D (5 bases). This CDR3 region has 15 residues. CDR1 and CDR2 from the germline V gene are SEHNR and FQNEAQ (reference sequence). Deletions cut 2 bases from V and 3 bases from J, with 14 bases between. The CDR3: CASSLSAGPNYEQYF. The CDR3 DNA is TGTGCCAGCAGCTTATCAGCAGGGCCGAACTACGAGCAGTACTTC.

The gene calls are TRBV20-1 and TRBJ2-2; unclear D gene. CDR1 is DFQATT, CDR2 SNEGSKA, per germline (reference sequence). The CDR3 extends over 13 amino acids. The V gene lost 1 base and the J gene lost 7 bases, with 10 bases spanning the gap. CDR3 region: CSARAAGRGELFF. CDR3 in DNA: TGCAGTGCTAGAGCCGCCGGCCGCGGGGAGCTGTTTTTT.

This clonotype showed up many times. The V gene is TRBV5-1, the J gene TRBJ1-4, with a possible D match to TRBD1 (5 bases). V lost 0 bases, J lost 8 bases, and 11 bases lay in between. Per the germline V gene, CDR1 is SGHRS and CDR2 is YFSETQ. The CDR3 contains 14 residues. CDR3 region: CASSLGQGKEKLFF. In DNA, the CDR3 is TGCGCCAGCAGCTTGGGGCAGGGTAAAGAAAAACTGTTTTTT.

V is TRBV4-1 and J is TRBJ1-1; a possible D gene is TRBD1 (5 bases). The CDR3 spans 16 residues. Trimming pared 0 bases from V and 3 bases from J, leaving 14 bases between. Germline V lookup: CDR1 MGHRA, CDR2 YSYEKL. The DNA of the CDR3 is TGCGCCAGCAGCCAAGAATGGGGCACACTAGACACTGAAGCTTTCTTT. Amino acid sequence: CASSQEWGTLDTEAFF.

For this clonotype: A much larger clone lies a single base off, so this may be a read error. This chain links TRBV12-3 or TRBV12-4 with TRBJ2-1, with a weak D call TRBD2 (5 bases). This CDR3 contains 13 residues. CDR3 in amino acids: CASSASGINGQFF. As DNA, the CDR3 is TGTGCCAGCAGTGCCTCGGGGATCAATGGGCAGTTCTTC.

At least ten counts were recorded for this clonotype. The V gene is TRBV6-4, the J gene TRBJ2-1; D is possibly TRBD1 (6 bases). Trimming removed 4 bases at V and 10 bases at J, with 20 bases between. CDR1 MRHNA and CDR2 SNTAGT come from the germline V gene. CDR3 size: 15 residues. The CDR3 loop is CASSASLQGPEEQFF. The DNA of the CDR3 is TGTGCCAGCAGTGCATCATTACAGGGACCCGAAGAGCAGTTCTTC.

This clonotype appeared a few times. The DNA of the CDR3 is TGTGCCAGCAGCTTAGGGACAGGCCTTAATTCACCCCTCCACTTT. Protein product: CASSLGTGLNSPLHF. V usage is TRBV11-2 and J usage is TRBJ1-6; 7 bases align to TRBD1. Germline-derived CDR1 and CDR2 are SGHAT and FQNNGV. The CDR3 is 15 amino acids. V lost 1 base, J lost 6 bases, and 3 bases stayed unmatched. Supplemented by reference TRBV11-2 and TRBJ1-6, the full variable domain reads EAGVAQSPRYKIIEKRQSVAFWCNPISGHATLYWYQQILGQGPKLLIQFQNNGVVDDSQLPKDRFSAERLKGVDSTLKIQPAKLEDSAVYLCASSLGTGLNSPLHFGNGTRLTVT.

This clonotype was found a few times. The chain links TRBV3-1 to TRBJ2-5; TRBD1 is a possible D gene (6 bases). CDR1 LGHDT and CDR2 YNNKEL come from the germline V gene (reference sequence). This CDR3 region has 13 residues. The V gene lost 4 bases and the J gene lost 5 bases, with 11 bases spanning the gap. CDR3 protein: CASSLAGVETQYF. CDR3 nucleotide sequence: TGTGCCAGCAGCCTGGCAGGGGTCGAGACCCAGTACTTC.

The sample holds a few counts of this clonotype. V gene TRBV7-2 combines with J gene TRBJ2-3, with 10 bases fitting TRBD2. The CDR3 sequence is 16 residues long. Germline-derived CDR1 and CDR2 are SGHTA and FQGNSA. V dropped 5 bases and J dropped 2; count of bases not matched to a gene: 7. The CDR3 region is CASSTRAGGPTDTQYF. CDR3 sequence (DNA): TGTGCCAGCAGCACCCGAGCGGGGGGGCCCACAGATACGCAGTATTTT.

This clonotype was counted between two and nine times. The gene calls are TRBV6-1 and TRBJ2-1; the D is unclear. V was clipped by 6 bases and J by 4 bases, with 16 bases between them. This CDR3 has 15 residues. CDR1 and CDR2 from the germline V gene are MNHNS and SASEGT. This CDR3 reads CASRGLPRPYNEQFF. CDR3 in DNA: TGTGCCAGCAGAGGGTTACCCAGACCTTACAATGAGCAGTTCTTC.

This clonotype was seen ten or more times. CDR3 bases: TGCGCCAGCAGTGGGGGACTACCAACCACCTACGAGCAGTACTTC. It translates to CASSGGLPTTYEQYF. The chain couples TRBV10-2 to TRBJ2-7; TRBD2 aligns across 7 bases. This CDR3 has 15 amino acids. Trimming cost V 4 bases and J 2 bases; bases outside gene matches: 8. CDR1 is WSHSY, CDR2 SAAADI, per germline.

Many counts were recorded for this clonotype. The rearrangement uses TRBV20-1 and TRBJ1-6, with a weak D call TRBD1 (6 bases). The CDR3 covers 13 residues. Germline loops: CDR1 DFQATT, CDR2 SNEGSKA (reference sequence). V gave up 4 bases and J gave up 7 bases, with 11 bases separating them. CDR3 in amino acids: CSAIGQQNSPLHF. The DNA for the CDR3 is TGCAGTGCTATAGGACAGCAGAATTCACCCCTCCACTTT.

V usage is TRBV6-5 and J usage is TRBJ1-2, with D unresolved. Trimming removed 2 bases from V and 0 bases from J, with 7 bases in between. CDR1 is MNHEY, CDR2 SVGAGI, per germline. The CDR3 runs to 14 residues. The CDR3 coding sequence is TGTGCCAGCAGTTACACAACGGCTAACTATGGCTACACCTTC. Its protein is CASSYTTANYGYTF.

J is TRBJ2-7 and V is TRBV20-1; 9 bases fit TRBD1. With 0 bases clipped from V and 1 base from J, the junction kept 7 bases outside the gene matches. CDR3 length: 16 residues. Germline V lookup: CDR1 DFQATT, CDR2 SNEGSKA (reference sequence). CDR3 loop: CSARDTTGTGSYEQYF. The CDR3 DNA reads TGCAGTGCTAGAGATACGACCGGGACAGGGTCCTACGAGCAGTACTTC.

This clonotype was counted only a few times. The CDR3 loop reads CASSFVNSGANVLTF. As DNA, the CDR3 is TGTGCCAGCAGTTTTGTCAACTCTGGGGCCAACGTCCTGACTTTC. The chain links TRBV2 to TRBJ2-6, with unresolved D. CDR3 length equals 15 residues. Trimming left V 5 bases short and J 0 bases short, with 8 bases between. Germline-derived CDR1 and CDR2 are SNHLY and FYNNEI.

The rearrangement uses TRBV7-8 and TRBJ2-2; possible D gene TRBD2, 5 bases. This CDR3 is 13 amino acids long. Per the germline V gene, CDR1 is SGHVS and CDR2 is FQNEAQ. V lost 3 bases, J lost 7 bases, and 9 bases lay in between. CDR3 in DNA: TGTGCCAGCAGCTTGCCCCGGGGCGGGGAGCTGTTTTTT. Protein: CASSLPRGGELFF.

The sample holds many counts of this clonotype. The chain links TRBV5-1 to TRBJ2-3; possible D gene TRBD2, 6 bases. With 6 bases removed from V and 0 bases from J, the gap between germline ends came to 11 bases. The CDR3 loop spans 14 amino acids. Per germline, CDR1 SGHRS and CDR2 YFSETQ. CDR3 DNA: TGCGCCAGCACCGCCGGGACTAGCACAGATACGCAGTATTTT. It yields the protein CASTAGTSTDTQYF. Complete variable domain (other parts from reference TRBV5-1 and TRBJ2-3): KAGVTQTPRYLIKTRGQQVTLSCSPISGHRSVSWYQQTPGQGLQFLFEYFSETQRNKGNFPGRFSGRQFSNSRSEMNVSTLELGDSALYLCASTAGTSTDTQYFGPGTRLTVL.

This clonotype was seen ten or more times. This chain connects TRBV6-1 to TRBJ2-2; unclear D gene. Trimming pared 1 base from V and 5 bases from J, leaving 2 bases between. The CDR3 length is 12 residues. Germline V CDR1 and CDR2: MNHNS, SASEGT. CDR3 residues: CASSEGTGELFF. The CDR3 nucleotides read TGTGCCAGCAGTGAAGGGACCGGGGAGCTGTTTTTT.

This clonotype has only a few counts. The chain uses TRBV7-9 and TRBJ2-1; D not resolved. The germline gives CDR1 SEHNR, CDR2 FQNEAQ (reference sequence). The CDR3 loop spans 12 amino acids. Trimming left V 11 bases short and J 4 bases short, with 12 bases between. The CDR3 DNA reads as TGTGCCGTAACGGGCTCTTACAATGAGCAGTTCTTC. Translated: CAVTGSYNEQFF. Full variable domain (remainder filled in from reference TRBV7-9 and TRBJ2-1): DTGVSQNPRHKITKRGQNVTFRCDPISEHNRLYWYRQTLGQGPEFLTYFQNEAQLEKSRLLSDRFSAERPKGSFSTLEIQRTEQGDSAMYLCAVTGSYNEQFFGPGTRLTVL.